The next 5 T cell receptor beta chains were all read from a single sample in a study of T cells in tuberculosis. Profiling relied on immunoSEQ multiplex PCR, and the TCRdb table lists in-frame clones only, not all of them. This table holds about 20,000 clones, approximately 90% found once. Sequenced sample: PBMCs. Receptor source: a donor aged 10-29 years with latent tuberculosis or without tuberculosis infection.

The genes are TRBV5-1 and TRBJ2-3; 7 nucleotides align to TRBD2. CDR1 and CDR2 (germline): SGHRS, YFSETQ. The CDR3 sequence is 15 residues long. With 0 bases clipped from V and 3 bases from J, the junction kept 4 bases outside the gene matches. As DNA, the CDR3 is TGCGCCAGCAGCTTGGGGCTAGCGGTGACAGATACGCAGTATTTT. This encodes CASSLGLAVTDTQYF.

CDR3 residues: CASGGDGNQPQHF. DNA of the CDR3: TGTGCCAGTGGGGGGGACGGGAATCAGCCCCAGCATTTT. The chain joins TRBV19 to TRBJ1-5, with D tentatively TRBD1 (5 bases). Germline lookup yields CDR1 LNHDA and CDR2 SQIVND (reference sequence). CDR3 length: 13 residues. Trimming shortened V by 8 bases and J by 4 bases, and 12 bases separated the two germline ends.

This clone was detected only once. The chain couples TRBV5-1 to TRBJ1-1; D may be TRBD1 (5 bases). The germline V gene encodes CDR1 SGHRS and CDR2 YFSETQ. V was cut by 7 bases and J by 11 bases, with 21 bases left in between. This CDR3 region has 13 residues. CDR3 amino acids: CASGQGGEPRAFF. For the CDR3, the DNA is TGCGCCAGCGGCCAGGGTGGGGAACCCCGGGCTTTCTTT.

The V and J genes are TRBV27 and TRBJ1-2; 8 bases are shared with TRBD1. The V segment lost 4 bases and the J segment 0 bases; nucleotides outside the gene matches: 4. This CDR3 contains 15 residues. Germline V CDR1 and CDR2: MNHEY, SMNVEV (reference sequence). DNA for the CDR3: TGTGCCAGCAGTTCCACAGGGGGGGCTAACTATGGCTACACCTTC. This gives the protein CASSSTGGANYGYTF.

The CDR3 DNA reads as TGCGCCAGCAGCCAAGGGCCCGGGACACCACCTTCCCGGGTCTATGGCTACACCTTC. This codes for CASSQGPGTPPSRVYGYTF. The chain recombines TRBV4-1 with TRBJ1-2; tentatively, D is TRBD1 (6 bases). V dropped 1 base and J dropped 4 bases, with 25 bases sitting between them. The CDR3 has 19 residues. Germline V gene lookup returns CDR1 MGHRA and CDR2 YSYEKL.